This T cell receptor beta chain was profiled in a study of T-cell memory formation after mild COVID-19. The wider study: The two donors had largely donor-specific TCR clusters.

TCRdb re-analysed the 5' RACE reads in MiXCR, keeping a single row per CDR3 protein. There are a few hundred thousand distinct CDR3 sequences in the sample; about 17% occur only once, and over 20% lies in the top ten. CDR3 size: 15 residues. V gave up 0 bases and J gave up 2 bases, with 14 bases separating them. Germline lookup yields CDR1 DFQATT and CDR2 SNEGSKA (reference sequence). Study observations and caveats: Mainly in CM and EM were contracting CD4+ clones; CD8+ were in EMRA. There was a balanced CD4/CD8 profile in clones contracting day 15 to 85, and later expanders leaned CD4+. SARS-CoV-2 specificity was not confirmed for second-wave clones peaking on day 37.

On this clonotype itself: What it binds is not known.

The specimen was PBMCs or a T cell subset sorted from them (not recorded which). The sequence came from a man between 18 and 35 years old who had mild COVID-19 (a few samples of this study predate the infection). Cell type and time point are not known. The chain couples TRBV20-1 to TRBJ2-7; D may be TRBD2 (6 bases). The CDR3 loop is CSARELADPAYEQYF. The CDR3 DNA sequence: TGCAGTGCTAGAGAATTAGCGGACCCTGCCTACGAGCAGTACTTC.